Here is one TCR beta chain with its context. Its specificity is not known. One end of the junction does not line up with germline, which may come from a read error. The V gene's germline CDR1 is MDHEN and CDR2 SYDVKM. The CDR3 runs 14 residues. This record comes from a study of T cell responses to AZD1222 COVID-19 vaccine. Sequenced by immunoSEQ multiplex PCR; TCRdb stores in-frame clones only, minus some. This table has about 120,000 clones, 80% to 90% appearing once. Regarding the study as a whole: Seropositive AZD1222 recipients at baseline numbered only five or six. Repertoires in all cases were sampled only once the peak T cell response had passed. Spike-specific TCR breadth and depth rose after two AZD1222 doses.

The chain couples TRBV28 to TRBJ2-7; no clear D gene. The source was peripheral blood, collected on day 0 of MenACWY control vaccination. The receptor's source is an adult in good health. The CDR3 nucleotides are TGTGCCAGCAGTTTGACCGAAGGCTCCTCCGAGCAGTACTTC. Translation gives CASSLTEGSSEQYF.